Sequencing of this T cell receptor beta chain was carried out in a study of Ad26.COV2.S vaccination and SARS-CoV-2 variants. Looking at the study overall: The vaccine Ad26.COV2.S was put into the muscle once, or twice with 56 days between.

Sample treatment: 15 to 20 received Ad26.COV2.S at low or high dose, single or two shots; 5 received placebo; per-sample allocation not given. Sampling took place 63 days after the first vaccine or placebo injection. This clone was picked up one time. The CDR3 is 15 residues long. The V end lost 2 bases, the J end lost 7 bases, and 17 bases lay between the germline ends. Germline CDR1 LGHNA, CDR2 YNFKEQ. Only in-frame clones appear in the TCRdb table, and some are missing; sequencing was by immunoSEQ multiplex PCR. Among roughly 420,000 clones listed, approximately 89% were seen once. This receptor was obtained from a person between 18 and 59 years old who received the Ad26.COV2.S COVID-19 vaccine or a placebo. J is TRBJ1-2 and V is TRBV4-2, with D hard to call. The sample was peripheral blood, taken in a trial of Ad26.COV2.S vaccine versus placebo. The DNA for the CDR3 is TGTGCCAGCAGCCAATCGAACGAGCCGGGTGGTGGCTACACCTTC. Amino acids: CASSQSNEPGGGYTF.